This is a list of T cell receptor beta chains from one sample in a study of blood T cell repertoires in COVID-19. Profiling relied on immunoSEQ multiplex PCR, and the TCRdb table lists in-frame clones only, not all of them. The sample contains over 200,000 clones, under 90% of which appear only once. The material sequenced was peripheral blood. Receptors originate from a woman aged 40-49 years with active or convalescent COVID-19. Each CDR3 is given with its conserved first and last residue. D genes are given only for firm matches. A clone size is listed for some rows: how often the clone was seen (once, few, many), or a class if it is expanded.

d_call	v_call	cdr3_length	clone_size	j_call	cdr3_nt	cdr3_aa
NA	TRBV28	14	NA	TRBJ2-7	TGTGCCAGCAGTCCCAATGACAGGTACTACGAGCAGTACTTC	CASSPNDRYYEQYF
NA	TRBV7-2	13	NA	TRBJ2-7	TGTGCCAGCAGCGCTACTAGGAACTACGAGCAGTACTTC	CASSATRNYEQYF
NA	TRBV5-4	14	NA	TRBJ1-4	TGTGCCAGCAGCTTATTCGGGGTGGAGGAAAAACTGTTTTTT	CASSLFGVEEKLFF
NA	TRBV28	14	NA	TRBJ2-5	TGTGCCAGCAGTTTGGGCGGGGACCAAGAGACCCAGTACTTC	CASSLGGDQETQYF
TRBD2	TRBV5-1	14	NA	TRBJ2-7	TGCGCCAGCAGCCCTGCGGGGGGTCAGTACGAGCAGTACTTC	CASSPAGGQYEQYF
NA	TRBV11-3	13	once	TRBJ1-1	TGTGCCAGCAGCCGGGGTCCAGGTACTGAAGCTTTCTTT	CASSRGPGTEAFF
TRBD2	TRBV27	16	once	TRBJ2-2	TGTGCCAGCAGTTTATCCCCGGGACTAGGATCCGGGGAGCTGTTTTTT	CASSLSPGLGSGELFF
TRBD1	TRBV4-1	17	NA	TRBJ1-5	TGCGCCAGCAGCCCTACGCCTGGCAGGGGGTCCCCTCAGCCCCAGCATTTT	CASSPTPGRGSPQPQHF
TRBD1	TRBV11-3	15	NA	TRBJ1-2	TGTGCCAGCAGCTTAGATTGGACAGGAAGCTATGGCTACACCTTC	CASSLDWTGSYGYTF
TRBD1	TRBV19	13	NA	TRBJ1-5	TGTGCCAGTAGTAGACAGGGGGGTCAGCCCCAGCATTTT	CASSRQGGQPQHF
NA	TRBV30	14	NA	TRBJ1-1	TGTGCCTGGACCATCAGGGCTCCGAACACTGAAGCTTTCTTT	CAWTIRAPNTEAFF
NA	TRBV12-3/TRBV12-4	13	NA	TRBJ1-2	TGTGCCAGCAGCCTTAACTCGGTAGATGGCTACACCTTC	CASSLNSVDGYTF
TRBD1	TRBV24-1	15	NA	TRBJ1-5	TGTGCCACCAGTGATCGCGGACAGGGGAAACAGCCCCAGCATTTT	CATSDRGQGKQPQHF
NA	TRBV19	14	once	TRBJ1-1	TGTGCCAGTACCTACCTCGGAGGGGACACTGAAGCTTTCTTT	CASTYLGGDTEAFF
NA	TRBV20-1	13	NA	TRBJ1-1	TGCAGTGCTAGTCTGGCGGCGAACACTGAAGCTTTCTTT	CSASLAANTEAFF
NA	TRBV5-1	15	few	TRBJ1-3	TGCGCCAGCAGCTTATGGACAGCCTCTGGAAACACCATATATTTT	CASSLWTASGNTIYF